The 30 T cell receptor beta chains reported below all come from one sample, sequenced in a study of blood T cell repertoires in COVID-19. TCRdb keeps only in-frame clones here, not all; method: immunoSEQ multiplex PCR. The table records some 310,000 clones, roughly 91% of them present only once. Material for sequencing was PBMCs or T cells enriched from blood (not recorded which). These receptors were taken from a woman aged 25 to 45 who had recovered from COVID-19.

The rearrangement uses TRBV5-1 and TRBJ2-5, with a weak D call TRBD2 (6 bases). Germline CDR1 is SGHRS and CDR2 is YFSETQ. V was cut by 3 bases and J by 1 base, with 10 bases left in between. This CDR3 region has 14 residues. The CDR3 protein is CASSSGRLQETQYF. CDR3 in DNA: TGCGCCAGCAGCTCAGGGAGGCTCCAAGAGACCCAGTACTTC.

A note on this clone: The sample has other DNA sequences that encode this CDR3 too. The chain uses TRBV10-2 and TRBJ1-2; TRBD1 is a possible D gene (5 bases). Germline CDR1 WSHSY, CDR2 SAAADI. The length of the CDR3 is 12 residues. Trimming cost V 0 bases and J 8 bases, with 7 bases left between them. The DNA of the CDR3 is TGCGCCAGCAGTGAGTCCACAGGCGGCTACACCTTC. It codes for CASSESTGGYTF.

The chain links TRBV5-6 to TRBJ1-2; D unclear. Trimming cost V 5 bases and J 4 bases, with 9 bases left between them. CDR1 SGHDT and CDR2 YYEEEE come from the germline V gene. This CDR3 spans 12 amino acids. The CDR3 loop is CASSPGGYGYTF. The CDR3 DNA reads as TGTGCCAGCAGTCCGGGTGGCTATGGCTACACCTTC.

The J gene is TRBJ1-2, the V gene TRBV5-1; no clear D gene. V was cut by 0 bases and J by 0 bases, with 9 bases left in between. This CDR3 comprises 15 residues. The germline V gene encodes CDR1 SGHRS and CDR2 YFSETQ. DNA for the CDR3: TGCGCCAGCAGCTTGGGGAGTTCGGCTAACTATGGCTACACCTTC. It yields the protein CASSLGSSANYGYTF.

The rearrangement joins TRBV6-5 to TRBJ1-6, with D possibly matching TRBD1 (5 bases). Per germline, CDR1 MNHEY and CDR2 SVGAGI. Trimming stripped 0 bases from V and 6 bases from J, with 9 bases between. The CDR3 spans 15 residues. CDR3 nucleotides: TGTGCCAGCAGTTACTCCCCGACAGTTAATTCACCCCTCCACTTT. It is translated as CASSYSPTVNSPLHF.

This chain connects TRBV27 to TRBJ2-3; D is unclear. V was cut by 4 bases and J by 5 bases, with 10 bases left in between. Germline CDR1 MNHEY, CDR2 SMNVEV (reference sequence). The CDR3 loop spans 13 amino acids. The CDR3 spells CASSYNAGDTQYF. The CDR3, as DNA: TGTGCCAGCAGTTACAATGCTGGAGATACGCAGTATTTT.

The V and J genes are TRBV5-1 and TRBJ1-1, with D perhaps TRBD1 (6 bases). The V end was cut by 4 bases, the J end by 2 bases, with 12 bases between. The germline V gene has CDR1 SGHRS and CDR2 YFSETQ. The CDR3 extends over 14 amino acids. This CDR3 is CASSRTVTNTEAFF. CDR3 in DNA: TGCGCCAGCAGCCGGACAGTCACTAACACTGAAGCTTTCTTT.

J is TRBJ2-7 and V is TRBV11-2; maybe TRBD2 (6 bases). The CDR3 sequence is 16 residues long. Germline V gene lookup returns CDR1 SGHAT and CDR2 FQNNGV. Trimming took 1 base from V and 9 from J, leaving 22 bases between them. The CDR3 region is CASSLVRGRLNKGQYF. CDR3 bases: TGTGCCAGCAGCTTAGTCAGAGGGAGGCTAAACAAGGGGCAGTACTTC.

This chain joins TRBV6-6 and TRBJ1-1, with 7 nucleotides matching TRBD1. Germline V gives CDR1 MNHNY, CDR2 SVGAGI (reference sequence). V lost 6 bases, J lost 0 bases, and 7 bases stayed unmatched. There are 15 residues in the CDR3. Here the CDR3 DNA reads TGTGCCAGCAGATCTTTCGGGACAGTGAACACTGAAGCTTTCTTT. Amino acid sequence: CASRSFGTVNTEAFF.

CDR3 bases: TGCGCCAGCAGGAGTAGCCCCCGCGAGCAGTACTTC. Encoded protein: CASRSSPREQYF. The gene calls are TRBV10-2 and TRBJ2-7; D gene unclear. V was shortened by 6 bases and J by 6 bases, with 12 bases between the two germline ends. Germline V CDR1 and CDR2: WSHSY, SAAADI. This CDR3 spans 12 amino acids.

This chain connects TRBV28 to TRBJ2-5, with no clear D. The CDR3 contains 14 residues. The germline V and J ends were trimmed by 5 bases and 0 bases, with 10 bases remaining between them. Per the germline V gene, CDR1 is MDHEN and CDR2 is SYDVKM. CDR3 in amino acids: CASSLLGHQETQYF. The CDR3 DNA reads TGTGCCAGCAGTCTCTTGGGCCACCAAGAGACCCAGTACTTC.

In this sample, this clone turned up a few times. The chain is built from TRBV18 and TRBJ1-4; perhaps TRBD1 as D (6 bases). CDR1 and CDR2 (germline): KGHSH, LQKENI. The ends were cut back, 3 bases at V and 5 bases at J, with 16 bases in the middle. There are 16 residues in the CDR3. The CDR3 loop reads CASSPLTGTSNEKLFF. CDR3 bases: TGTGCCAGCTCACCCCTTACCGGGACAAGCAATGAAAAACTGTTTTTT. Drawing the rest from reference TRBV18 and TRBJ1-4, the complete variable domain is NAGVMQNPRHLVRRRGQEARLRCSPMKGHSHVYWYRQLPEEGLKFMVYLQKENIIDESGMPKERFSAEFPKEGPSILRIQQVVRGDSAAYFCASSPLTGTSNEKLFFGSGTQLSVL.

This chain's CDR3 is CASSSLKGVYGYTF. The CDR3 nucleotides read TGTGCCAGCAGCTCCTTAAAGGGGGTCTATGGCTACACCTTC. The chain has TRBV5-4 and TRBJ1-2; D is perhaps TRBD1 (6 bases). The CDR3 is 14 residues long. Deletions cut 3 bases from V and 4 bases from J, with 13 bases between. Germline CDR1 and CDR2: SGHNT and YYREEE (reference sequence).

This clone came up once. The chain employs TRBV7-9 and TRBJ2-3; D perhaps matches TRBD2 (5 bases). The CDR3 is 17 amino acids. Per the germline V gene, CDR1 is SEHNR and CDR2 is FQNEAQ (reference sequence). V lost 3 bases and J lost 4, with 20 bases in between. The CDR3 DNA reads TGTGCCAGCAGCTTCCCAGAGGGAACGCCACTCGCAGATACGCAGTATTTT. It is translated as CASSFPEGTPLADTQYF.

The CDR3: CASSQDFGYVASGTDTQYF. The CDR3 bases are TGTGCCAGCAGCCAAGATTTCGGTTACGTGGCTAGCGGAACAGATACGCAGTATTTT. The genes are TRBV4-2 and TRBJ2-3, with 7 bases that match TRBD2. CDR1 LGHNA and CDR2 YNFKEQ come from the germline V gene. Trimming removed 0 bases from V and 3 bases from J; junction bases left unmatched: 15. This CDR3 spans 19 amino acids.

The rearrangement links TRBV19 to TRBJ2-1, with D possibly TRBD1 on 5 matching bases. Germline assignment: CDR1 LNHDA and CDR2 SQIVND (reference sequence). Trimming left V 6 bases short and J 6 bases short, with 12 bases between. The CDR3 length is 13 residues. The CDR3 DNA reads TGTGCCAGTAGCCCGGATAGGGGCAATGAGCAGTTCTTC. Its translation: CASSPDRGNEQFF.

The chain joins TRBV28 to TRBJ2-5, with TRBD2 as a possible D gene (6 bases). CDR3 length: 14 amino acids. Germline loops: CDR1 MDHEN, CDR2 SYDVKM. V lost 6 bases to trimming and J lost 1 base, with 12 bases between them. The CDR3 nucleotides are TGTGCCAGCAGACCCGGACTACTCCAAGAGACCCAGTACTTC. Amino acid sequence: CASRPGLLQETQYF.

The chain has TRBV10-3 and TRBJ2-2; 8 bases line up with TRBD1. Germline trimming cut 6 bases from V and 3 bases from J; bases unmatched to any gene: 3. Per the germline V gene, CDR1 is ENHRY and CDR2 is SYGVKD. There are 14 residues in the CDR3. As DNA, the CDR3 is TGTGCCATCAGGGGGACAGGAGACACCGGGGAGCTGTTTTTT. Translated: CAIRGTGDTGELFF.

This sequence joins TRBV9 and TRBJ2-7, with 7 bases identical to TRBD2. V gave up 3 bases and J gave up 2 bases; unmatched junction bases: 5. Germline V gene lookup returns CDR1 SGDLS and CDR2 YYNGEE. This CDR3 is 14 amino acids long. Here the CDR3 reads CASSDRDYPYEQYF. The CDR3 DNA reads TGTGCCAGCAGCGACCGGGACTACCCCTACGAGCAGTACTTC.

The chain joins TRBV29-1 to TRBJ2-1; 10 bases line up with TRBD2. V was clipped by 3 bases and J by 7 bases; unmatched bases: 9. Germline V gene data show CDR1 as SQVTM and CDR2 as ANQGSEA. This CDR3 spans 15 amino acids. The CDR3 DNA reads TGCAGCGTTGAGGGGACTAGCGCTCCGGAAAATGAGCAGTTCTTC. Amino acids: CSVEGTSAPENEQFF.

This chain connects TRBV25-1 to TRBJ2-1, with 7 positions matching TRBD1. J gave up 6 bases and V 3 bases, and 8 bases lay outside the gene matches. There are 15 residues in the CDR3. In germline, CDR1 is MGHDK, CDR2 SYGVNS. CDR3 DNA: TGTGCCAGCAGTGAGATAGGGGACAGCCTCAATGAGCAGTTCTTC. Translated: CASSEIGDSLNEQFF.

The rearrangement links TRBV5-1 to TRBJ1-1, with TRBD1 matching 10 bases. The CDR3 loop spans 14 amino acids. The J segment lost 4 bases and the V segment lost 3 bases, leaving 3 bases of the junction unmatched. Germline values: CDR1 SGHRS, CDR2 YFSETQ. The CDR3 reads CASSSRTGGTEAFF. CDR3 DNA: TGCGCCAGCAGCTCCCGGACAGGGGGCACTGAAGCTTTCTTT.

This chain links TRBV7-9 with TRBJ2-3, with a tentative D call TRBD2 (6 bases). This CDR3 contains 15 residues. Germline V gives CDR1 SEHNR, CDR2 FQNEAQ (reference sequence). Trimming left V 1 base short and J 2 bases short, with 10 bases between. CDR3 sequence (DNA): TGTGCCAGCAGCTTAGTCGCGGGGACCACAGATACGCAGTATTTT. Translation: CASSLVAGTTDTQYF.

The rearrangement uses TRBV25-1 and TRBJ2-3; 9 positions match TRBD1. V shed 5 bases and J 4 bases; nucleotides not matched to a gene: 4. CDR1 and CDR2 (germline): MGHDK, SYGVNS. This CDR3 contains 14 residues. The CDR3 loop is CASSPRQGADTQYF. In DNA form, the CDR3 reads TGTGCCAGCAGTCCCCGACAGGGGGCAGATACGCAGTATTTT.

The chain uses TRBV30 and TRBJ1-2, with no clear D. Germline CDR1 reads GTSNPN; CDR2 reads SVGIG (reference sequence). Trimming cost V 2 bases and J 4 bases, with 23 bases left between them. The CDR3 runs 17 residues. CDR3 in amino acids: CAWSPRRGYGRAYGYTF. The CDR3, as DNA: TGTGCCTGGAGTCCCCGACGCGGTTACGGGAGGGCCTATGGCTACACCTTC.

The V call is TRBV27, the J call TRBJ2-2, with D possibly matching TRBD2 (6 bases). There are 14 residues in the CDR3. Germline V gene lookup returns CDR1 MNHEY and CDR2 SMNVEV (reference sequence). Trimming removed 8 bases from V and 7 bases from J, with 17 bases in between. The CDR3, as DNA: TGTGCCAGCTCTAGTCGTCGGGGGAACGGGGAGCTGTTTTTT. This translates into CASSSRRGNGELFF.

The rearrangement links TRBV7-8 to TRBJ1-5; D may be TRBD1 (6 bases). The length of the CDR3 is 15 residues. V was shortened by 3 bases and J by 0 bases, with 9 bases between the two germline ends. Germline V gene sequence: CDR1 SGHVS, CDR2 FQNEAQ. The DNA of the CDR3 is TGTGCCAGCAGCTTGGACAGAAATAGCAATCAGCCCCAGCATTTT. Translating gives CASSLDRNSNQPQHF. Looking up the rest from reference TRBV7-8 and TRBJ1-5 gives the full variable domain: GAGVSQSPRYKVAKRGQDVALRCDPISGHVSLFWYQQALGQGPEFLTYFQNEAQLDKSGLPSDRFFAERPEGSVSTLKIQRTQQEDSAVYLCASSLDRNSNQPQHFGDGTRLSIL.

The V gene is TRBV2, the J gene TRBJ2-1; 7 bases fit TRBD2. Germline values: CDR1 SNHLY, CDR2 FYNNEI. Trimming cost V 8 bases and J 0 bases; bases outside gene matches: 7. The length of the CDR3 is 15 residues. CDR3: CASGDYRSSYNEQFF. In nucleotides, the CDR3 is TGTGCCAGCGGGGACTATAGGAGCTCCTACAATGAGCAGTTCTTC.

This clone was recorded only once. The V gene is TRBV5-1, the J gene TRBJ2-3, with 8 bases aligning to TRBD2. With V trimmed by 1 base and J by 0 bases, 13 bases remained unmatched. The CDR3 has 19 residues. Looked up from germline, CDR1 is SGHRS and CDR2 is YFSETQ. The CDR3 spells CASSLSTASGYASTDTQYF. CDR3 coding DNA: TGCGCCAGCAGCTTGTCTACGGCTAGCGGGTACGCTAGCACAGATACGCAGTATTTT.

V is TRBV7-2 and J is TRBJ2-7; 9 bases are a match to TRBD2. The V and J ends lost 5 bases and 3 bases, in that order; junction bases with no gene match: 5. This CDR3 contains 14 residues. CDR1 and CDR2 (germline): SGHTA, FQGNSA. The CDR3 sequence is CASSRSGSLYEQYF. As DNA, the CDR3 is TGTGCCAGCAGCCGTAGCGGGAGTCTCTACGAGCAGTACTTC.